The sequence of this TCR beta chain was determined in a study of blood T cell repertoires in COVID-19. Study at large: From the United States, Italy and Spain came samples of acute and convalescent COVID-19. Nucleic acid was either cDNA or gDNA, and it came from T cells, B-cell-depleted T cells, or PBMCs.

Original analysis: It was from reference gene primer amplification that nucleated cell counts were estimated. This table comes from immunoSEQ multiplex PCR, and its TCRdb copy is limited to in-frame clones, with some not included. V and J calls and clone size come straight from that table; D and trimming were deduced from the DNA. The table lists more than 65,000 clones, approximately 90% of them singletons. V gave up 1 base and J gave up 3 bases, with 6 bases separating them. The germline V gene has CDR1 LNHDA and CDR2 SQIVND (reference sequence). CDR3 length: 14 residues. This clonotype was sampled from a man in his fifties or sixties with acute or convalescent COVID-19. This sequence joins TRBV19 and TRBJ2-2; D is uncertain. The specimen was peripheral blood. CDR3 in amino acids: CASSIATDTGELFF. DNA for the CDR3: TGTGCCAGTAGTATAGCTACAGACACCGGGGAGCTGTTTTTT.